This entry lists 30 T cell receptor beta chains sequenced from one sample in a study of shared clonotypes between healthy human individuals. Clones were sequenced by immunoSEQ multiplex PCR, and TCRdb holds only the in-frame ones, with some missing. The top ten clones hold around 1.6% of a sample with roughly 760,000 clones, around 74% of them seen once. What was sequenced was memory CD4+ T cells sorted from blood. This sample's subset: CD45RA-negative fraction. These receptors originate from a woman in her 30s in good health.

V is TRBV4-2 and J is TRBJ1-4; 7 bases are a match to TRBD1. The CDR3 consists of 18 residues. With 0 bases clipped from V and 1 base from J, the junction kept 8 bases outside the gene matches. The germline gives CDR1 LGHNA, CDR2 YNFKEQ. DNA for the CDR3: TGTGCCAGCAGCCAAGACCCCGACAGGGCCGGAACTAATGAAAAACTGTTTTTT. Protein sequence: CASSQDPDRAGTNEKLFF.

This chain links TRBV29-1 with TRBJ2-3; D is unclear. This CDR3 is built from 12 residues. Between the trimmed V and J ends, which lost 0 bases and 5 bases, there was a span of 6 bases. Germline V gives CDR1 SQVTM, CDR2 ANQGSEA. CDR3: CSVEDYVDTQYF. The DNA for the CDR3 is TGCAGCGTTGAAGACTATGTAGATACGCAGTATTTT.

CDR3 region: CASSEIRTDGYTF. The CDR3 DNA follows: TGTGCCAGCAGTGAAATTCGGACAGATGGCTACACCTTC. The V call is TRBV2, the J call TRBJ1-2; tentative D call: TRBD1 (6 bases). CDR1 and CDR2 from the germline V gene are SNHLY and FYNNEI. This CDR3 has 13 residues. V lost 2 bases and J 6 bases, leaving 10 bases between the germline ends.

This chain connects TRBV7-8 to TRBJ1-1; no reliable D call. Germline V gene lookup returns CDR1 SGHVS and CDR2 FQNEAQ. The CDR3 totals 15 residues. Trimming took off 6 bases at V and 0 bases at J, with 14 bases between the two ends. The CDR3 region is CASSSFMGLNTEAFF. DNA of the CDR3: TGTGCCAGCAGTTCATTCATGGGCCTGAACACTGAAGCTTTCTTT.

The chain couples TRBV15 to TRBJ2-3; D call uncertain. This CDR3 spans 14 amino acids. Germline assignment: CDR1 LNHNV and CDR2 YYDKDF (reference sequence). The V gene lost 0 bases and the J gene lost 6 bases, with 10 bases spanning the gap. CDR3 region: CATSRDWPADTQYF. The CDR3 bases are TGTGCCACCAGCAGAGATTGGCCGGCGGATACGCAGTATTTT.

This sequence joins TRBV7-6 and TRBJ2-5; D gene unclear. The CDR3 extends over 15 amino acids. Germline CDR1 SGHVS, CDR2 FNYEAQ. V was pared by 1 base and J by 2 bases, with 11 bases between. CDR3 bases: TGTGCCAGCAGCTTAGGGGCGACTTATCAAGAGACCCAGTACTTC. Encoded protein: CASSLGATYQETQYF. The entire variable domain, with the rest obtained from reference TRBV7-6 and TRBJ2-5, is as follows: GAGVSQSPRYKVTKRGQDVALRCDPISGHVSLYWYRQALGQGPEFLTYFNYEAQQDKSGLPNDRFSAERPEGSISTLTIQRTEQRDSAMYRCASSLGATYQETQYFGPGTRLLVL.

This clone was picked up one time. The chain links TRBV6-5 to TRBJ2-1; D is unresolved. The CDR3 loop spans 16 amino acids. The V and J ends lost 2 bases and 1 base respectively, with 12 bases between them. Looked up from germline, CDR1 is MNHEY and CDR2 is SVGAGI. The CDR3 protein is CASSYPPSSSYNEQFF. The DNA of the CDR3 is TGTGCCAGCAGTTACCCTCCGAGTTCTTCCTACAATGAGCAGTTCTTC.

J is TRBJ1-3 and V is TRBV2; possibly TRBD1 for D (5 bases). V lost 6 bases and J lost 0, with 12 bases in between. Germline V gene data show CDR1 as SNHLY and CDR2 as FYNNEI. CDR3 length equals 15 residues. The CDR3 region is CASSRQTNSGNTIYF. DNA for the CDR3: TGTGCCAGCAGCAGACAGACTAACTCTGGAAACACCATATATTTT.

This clone was found many times. In the same sample, other DNA sequences code for this CDR3. This chain uses TRBV28 with TRBJ2-7, with 11 bases matching TRBD2. J was trimmed by 4 bases and V by 5 bases; bases with no gene match: 7. This CDR3 spans 15 amino acids. Germline V gene lookup returns CDR1 MDHEN and CDR2 SYDVKM. CDR3 amino acids: CASSSIAGGPYEQYF. In nucleotides, the CDR3 is TGTGCCAGCAGTAGTATAGCGGGAGGGCCTTACGAGCAGTACTTC.

This sequence joins TRBV7-2 and TRBJ1-1, with D possibly being TRBD1 (6 bases). The CDR3 runs 15 residues. The V gene lost 5 bases and the J gene lost 4 bases, with 17 bases spanning the gap. The germline CDR1 and CDR2 sequences are SGHTA and FQGNSA. CDR3 sequence: CASSPSGQQGTEAFF. The CDR3 DNA reads as TGTGCCAGCAGCCCCTCTGGACAGCAGGGCACTGAAGCTTTCTTT.

The chain employs TRBV27 and TRBJ2-6; D gene unclear. The CDR3 sequence is 15 residues long. Between the trimmed V and J ends, which lost 3 bases and 0 bases, there was a span of 6 bases. Germline CDR1 is MNHEY and CDR2 is SMNVEV (reference sequence). The DNA of the CDR3 is TGTGCCAGCAGTTTTCAGACCTCTGGGGCCAACGTCCTGACTTTC. Protein: CASSFQTSGANVLTF.

V and J are TRBV7-6 and TRBJ2-7, with a possible D match to TRBD1 (5 bases). The CDR3 covers 13 residues. CDR1 is SGHVS, CDR2 FNYEAQ, per germline. Trimming took 6 bases from V and 2 from J, leaving 11 bases between them. The CDR3 reads CASSLQVAYEQYF. The CDR3 DNA reads as TGTGCCAGCAGTTTACAGGTAGCCTACGAGCAGTACTTC.

The chain is built from TRBV27 and TRBJ1-5; no firm D call. Germline loops: CDR1 MNHEY, CDR2 SMNVEV (reference sequence). The CDR3 sequence is 13 residues long. V was clipped by 4 bases and J by 6 bases, with 10 bases between them. The DNA of the CDR3 is TGTGCCAGCAGTTCCGGGCCTGTTCAGCCCCAGCATTTT. As protein: CASSSGPVQPQHF.

The chain combines TRBV4-1 with TRBJ1-1, with a possible D match to TRBD1 (5 bases). Germline assignment: CDR1 MGHRA and CDR2 YSYEKL. This CDR3 has 17 residues. V lost 4 bases to trimming and J lost 1 base, with 19 bases between them. This chain's CDR3 is CASSLQSISGSNTEAFF. CDR3 DNA: TGCGCCAGCAGCCTCCAGTCCATTTCAGGGTCGAACACTGAAGCTTTCTTT.

The rearrangement links TRBV6-1 to TRBJ2-1, with D tentatively TRBD2 (6 bases). CDR1 MNHNS and CDR2 SASEGT come from the germline V gene. CDR3 length: 15 amino acids. Trimming removed 6 bases at V and 9 bases at J, with 21 bases between. In DNA form, the CDR3 reads TGTGCCAGCAGCCTGGGGGTAGCGGACTCATTTGAGCAGTTCTTC. Translation: CASSLGVADSFEQFF.

The chain combines TRBV30 with TRBJ2-5, with 10 bases aligning to TRBD2. CDR1 is GTSNPN and CDR2 is SVGIG in the germline V gene (reference sequence). CDR3 length: 13 amino acids. The ends lost 5 bases at V and 0 bases at J; junction bases unmatched: 0. CDR3 DNA sequence: TGTGCCTGGGGGACTAGCGACCAAGAGACCCAGTACTTC. Amino acid sequence: CAWGTSDQETQYF.

The chain has TRBV5-1 and TRBJ2-7, with 9 bases identical to TRBD1. J lost 2 bases, V lost 0 bases, and 12 bases had no gene match. The CDR3 sequence is 18 residues long. Germline assignment: CDR1 SGHRS and CDR2 YFSETQ. CDR3 residues: CASSLASPTGGPTYEQYF. In DNA form, the CDR3 reads TGCGCCAGCAGCTTGGCCTCACCTACAGGGGGCCCAACCTACGAGCAGTACTTC.

In this sample, this clone turned up a few times. The rearrangement joins TRBV5-1 to TRBJ1-1; D is unclear. V shed 4 bases and J shed 0 bases, with 4 bases lying between them. Germline lookup yields CDR1 SGHRS and CDR2 YFSETQ. This CDR3 spans 12 amino acids. The CDR3 DNA reads as TGCGCCAGCAGCCGGATGAACACTGAAGCTTTCTTT. Translation gives CASSRMNTEAFF.

This clone was seen only a few times. The V call is TRBV27, the J call TRBJ2-7; 10 bases agree with TRBD1. CDR3 size: 14 residues. Per germline, CDR1 MNHEY and CDR2 SMNVEV (reference sequence). With V trimmed by 8 bases and J by 5 bases, 9 bases remained unmatched. The CDR3 loop reads CASAWDRGRHEQYF. The CDR3 nucleotides read TGTGCCAGCGCCTGGGACAGGGGACGCCACGAGCAGTACTTC.

The chain recombines TRBV7-8 with TRBJ2-3; maybe TRBD2 (5 bases). The CDR3 runs to 16 residues. The V gene's germline CDR1 is SGHVS and CDR2 FQNEAQ. The V end was cut by 5 bases, the J end by 0 bases, with 15 bases between. This chain's CDR3 is CASSPSLDTSTDTQYF. As DNA, the CDR3 is TGTGCCAGCAGCCCTTCACTAGATACTAGCACAGATACGCAGTATTTT.

The chain carries TRBV28 and TRBJ2-3, with D unclear. The ends were cut back, 2 bases at V and 1 base at J, with 10 bases in the middle. The CDR3 is made up of 15 amino acids. Looked up from germline, CDR1 is MDHEN and CDR2 is SYDVKM. This CDR3 reads CASSLEVVGTDTQYF. In DNA form, the CDR3 reads TGTGCCAGCAGTTTAGAGGTTGTAGGCACAGATACGCAGTATTTT.

In this sample, this clone turned up a few times. J is TRBJ2-7 and V is TRBV11-2, with 9 bases lining up with TRBD2. Trimming took 0 bases from V and 2 from J; bases not matched to a gene: 5. The CDR3 consists of 16 residues. CDR1 and CDR2 from the germline V gene are SGHAT and FQNNGV. The CDR3 DNA reads TGTGCCAGCAGCTTAGACCGACTAGCGGCGGCCTACGAGCAGTACTTC. As protein: CASSLDRLAAAYEQYF.

This clone showed up just once. Here the CDR3 DNA reads TGTGCCAGCAGCTCGCTCGCCTATCGAGAAGCTTTCTTT. As protein: CASSSLAYREAFF. This sequence joins TRBV5-5 and TRBJ1-1, with D uncertain. The V and J ends lost 3 bases and 8 bases respectively, with 14 bases between them. The CDR3 sequence is 13 residues long. In germline, CDR1 is SGHKS, CDR2 YYEKEE (reference sequence).

The rearrangement links TRBV11-2 to TRBJ2-3; 8 bases are shared with TRBD2. Germline V gene data show CDR1 as SGHAT and CDR2 as FQNNGV. The length of the CDR3 is 15 residues. J lost 2 bases, V lost 0 bases, and 1 base had no gene match. The CDR3 reads CASSLDSGATDTQYF. CDR3 coding DNA: TGTGCCAGCAGCTTAGATAGCGGGGCCACAGATACGCAGTATTTT.

The chain joins TRBV28 to TRBJ1-5, with a weak D call TRBD1 (6 bases). The germline V and J ends were trimmed by 4 bases and 0 bases, with 13 bases remaining between them. This CDR3 is 16 amino acids long. Germline CDR1 and CDR2: MDHEN and SYDVKM. In DNA form, the CDR3 reads TGTGCCAGCAGTTCCCCCCAGGGGTTTAGCAATCAGCCCCAGCATTTT. Translating it yields CASSSPQGFSNQPQHF.

The chain combines TRBV11-2 with TRBJ1-3; D uncertain. V was cut by 5 bases and J by 0 bases, with 17 bases left in between. CDR3 length: 17 residues. Looked up from germline, CDR1 is SGHAT and CDR2 is FQNNGV. Here the CDR3 DNA reads TGTGCCAGCAGCCCAACCAAGGGTGCTTACTCTGGAAACACCATATATTTT. It translates to CASSPTKGAYSGNTIYF.

The V gene is TRBV7-9, the J gene TRBJ1-1; a possible D gene is TRBD1 (6 bases). Trimming pared 5 bases from V and 5 bases from J, leaving 18 bases between. The CDR3 is made up of 15 amino acids. Looked up from germline, CDR1 is SEHNR and CDR2 is FQNEAQ (reference sequence). CDR3: CASSPSRGAGTEAFF. CDR3 DNA sequence: TGTGCCAGCAGCCCCTCGCGGGGGGCGGGTACTGAAGCTTTCTTT. Full variable domain (missing parts from reference TRBV7-9 and TRBJ1-1): DTGVSQNPRHKITKRGQNVTFRCDPISEHNRLYWYRQTLGQGPEFLTYFQNEAQLEKSRLLSDRFSAERPKGSFSTLEIQRTEQGDSAMYLCASSPSRGAGTEAFFGQGTRLTVV.

This clone was seen a few times. The rearrangement joins TRBV5-4 to TRBJ2-1; 9 bases align to TRBD2. The junction had 7 bases not matched to a gene; V was cut back by 0 bases and J by 15 bases. The germline V gene encodes CDR1 SGHNT and CDR2 YYREEE (reference sequence). This CDR3 has 13 amino acids. CDR3 residues: CASSLGREGQGFF. The CDR3 DNA sequence: TGTGCCAGCAGCTTGGGGCGGGAGGGCCAAGGGTTCTTC.

This clone has just one count. CDR3: CSVARGTGELFF. CDR3 bases: TGCAGCGTTGCTCGCGGGACCGGGGAGCTGTTTTTT. This chain connects TRBV29-1 to TRBJ2-2, with a tentative D call TRBD2 (5 bases). The CDR3 runs to 12 residues. V was shortened by 4 bases and J by 5 bases, with 8 bases between the two germline ends. In germline, CDR1 is SQVTM, CDR2 ANQGSEA.

This clone was picked up a small number of times. Written as DNA, the CDR3 is TGTGCCAGCAGTTCCTCCTTCGTTAGCTACACCTTC. Translated: CASSSSFVSYTF. V is TRBV28 and J is TRBJ1-2; D unresolved. Germline V gene sequence: CDR1 MDHEN, CDR2 SYDVKM. The V and J ends lost 4 bases and 9 bases respectively, with 12 bases between them. The CDR3 contains 12 residues.